This T cell receptor beta chain was retrieved from a study of human thymus T cells. The assay was immunoSEQ multiplex PCR, and TCRdb's table has in-frame clones only and misses some. The sample holds about 43,000 clones, around 95% seen once. Germline CDR1 is SSHAT and CDR2 is FNYEAQ (reference sequence). The CDR3 runs 13 residues. About this clone: Its matching antigen is unknown. At one end, the junction sequence differs from germline, possibly due to a read error.

Corrective surgery for congenital heart defects was being performed on the healthy Finnish infants who were the donors. An approximately 0.45-1 mL peripheral blood aliquot was taken intraoperatively from four of eight donors. Blood DNA came from all available leukocytes, not a fixed cell number. Study-wide results and limits: Apparent skewing of V and J gene usage characterized both thymic and blood repertoires.

The specimen sequenced was blood. The TCR sequence derives from a girl in the first two years of life with a congenital heart defect but otherwise immunologically healthy. V is TRBV7-7 and J is TRBJ2-5; D is perhaps TRBD2 (6 bases). This chain's CDR3 is CASSLAVTETQYF. The CDR3 region has the DNA TGTGCTAGCAGCTTAGCGGTAACGGAGACCCAGTACTTC.